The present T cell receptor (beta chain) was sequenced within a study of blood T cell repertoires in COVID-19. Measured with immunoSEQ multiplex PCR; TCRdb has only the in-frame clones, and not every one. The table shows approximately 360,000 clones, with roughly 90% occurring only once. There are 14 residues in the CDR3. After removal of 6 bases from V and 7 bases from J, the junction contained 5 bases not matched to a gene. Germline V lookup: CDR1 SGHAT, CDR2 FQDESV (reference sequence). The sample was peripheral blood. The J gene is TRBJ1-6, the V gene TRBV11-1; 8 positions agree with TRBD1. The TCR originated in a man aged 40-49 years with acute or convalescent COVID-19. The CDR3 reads CASSIRTGNSPLHF. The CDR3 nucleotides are TGTGCCAGCAGTATTAGGACAGGGAATTCACCCCTCCACTTT.